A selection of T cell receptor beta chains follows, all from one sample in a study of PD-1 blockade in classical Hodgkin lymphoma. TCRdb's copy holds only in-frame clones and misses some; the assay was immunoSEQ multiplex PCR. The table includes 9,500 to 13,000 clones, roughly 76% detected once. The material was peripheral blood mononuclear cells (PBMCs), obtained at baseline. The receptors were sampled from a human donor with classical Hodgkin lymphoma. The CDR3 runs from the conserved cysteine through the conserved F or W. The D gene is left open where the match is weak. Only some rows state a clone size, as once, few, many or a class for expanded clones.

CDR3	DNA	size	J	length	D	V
CAIAGTANEKLFF	TGTGCCATCGCCGGGACAGCTAATGAAAAACTGTTTTTT	.	TRBJ1-4	13	TRBD1	TRBV10-3
CASSLERASSYNEQFF	TGCGCCAGCAGCTTGGAGCGGGCCAGCTCCTACAATGAGCAGTTCTTC	.	TRBJ2-1	16	.	TRBV5-1
CASSLAPTGKMNTEAFF	TGTGCCAGCAGCTTAGCTCCTACAGGGAAGATGAACACTGAAGCTTTCTTT	few	TRBJ1-1	17	.	TRBV7-9
CASSYQQAYEQFF	TGCGCCAGCAGCTACCAGCAAGCTTATGAGCAGTTCTTC	.	TRBJ2-1	13	.	TRBV5-1
CASSLPPPGETQYF	TGTGCCAGCAGCTTACCTCCCCCAGGGGAGACCCAGTACTTC	.	TRBJ2-5	14	.	TRBV7-2
CASSQSRGGEQYF	TGTGCCAGCAGCCAATCTAGGGGCGGCGAGCAGTACTTC	few	TRBJ2-7	13	.	TRBV4-2
CASSPAGLAGGEQYF	TGTGCCAGCAGCCCCGCCGGACTAGCGGGAGGGGAGCAGTACTTC	.	TRBJ2-7	15	TRBD2	TRBV7-3
CASSLPRQGYGYTF	TGTGCCAGCAGTTTACCGAGACAGGGCTATGGCTACACCTTC	.	TRBJ1-2	14	TRBD1	TRBV28
CSVETGYPEAFF	TGCAGCGTTGAAACGGGTTACCCTGAAGCTTTCTTT	.	TRBJ1-1	12	.	TRBV29-1
CASKRQGEGSYEQYF	TGTGCCAGTAAACGACAGGGTGAGGGGTCCTACGAGCAGTACTTC	.	TRBJ2-7	15	TRBD1	TRBV19
CASSQSRTTGELFF	TGTGCCAGCAGCCAGTCCCGGACCACCGGGGAGCTGTTTTTT	.	TRBJ2-2	14	.	TRBV2
CASSYVGEKLFF	TGTGCCAGCAGTTATGTGGGTGAAAAACTGTTTTTT	.	TRBJ1-4	12	.	TRBV6-1
CAWSGGGMTFF	TGTGCCTGGAGTGGTGGGGGGATGACTTTCTTT	few	TRBJ1-1	11	.	TRBV30
CASSLDRVGETQYF	TGTGCCAGCAGCCTGGACAGGGTAGGAGAGACCCAGTACTTC	.	TRBJ2-5	14	TRBD1	TRBV11-2
CASSAERVMNTEAFF	TGTGCCAGCAGTGCGGAAAGGGTTATGAACACTGAAGCTTTCTTT	.	TRBJ1-1	15	.	TRBV2
CASSLNRGNQPQHF	TGTGCCAGCAGCTTGAACAGAGGCAATCAGCCCCAGCATTTT	once	TRBJ1-5	14	.	TRBV7-2
CASSLTAGLTYEQYF	TGTGCCAGCAGCCTGACAGCGGGCTTAACCTACGAGCAGTACTTC	.	TRBJ2-7	15	.	TRBV6-6
CAISESETQYF	TGTGCCATCAGTGAATCCGAGACCCAGTACTTC	.	TRBJ2-5	11	.	TRBV10-3
CASSPGQGNSPLHF	TGTGCCAGCAGCCCAGGACAGGGTAATTCACCCCTCCACTTT	.	TRBJ1-6	14	TRBD1	TRBV28
CASFTTGSSYEQYF	TGTGCCAGCTTCACGACGGGCAGCTCCTACGAGCAGTACTTC	.	TRBJ2-7	14	.	TRBV28
CASGLPPLGEAEQFF	TGTGCTAGTGGTTTGCCACCCCTTGGAGAGGCTGAGCAGTTCTTC	.	TRBJ2-1	15	.	TRBV12-5
CASSQEVTLAGSYEQYF	TGTGCCAGCAGCCAAGAGGTCACACTAGCGGGGTCGTACGAGCAGTACTTC	.	TRBJ2-7	17	TRBD2	TRBV4-2
CASSLGTGPTTEAFF	TGTGCCAGCAGCTTAGGGACGGGCCCGACCACTGAAGCTTTCTTT	.	TRBJ1-1	15	.	TRBV11-3
CAISESTAGGGLGIQYF	TGTGCCATCAGTGAGTCGACAGCCGGAGGAGGGCTCGGCATTCAGTACTTC	.	TRBJ2-4	17	.	TRBV10-3
CASSERTDSYNEQFF	TGCGCCAGCAGCGAACGGACTGATTCCTACAATGAGCAGTTCTTC	.	TRBJ2-1	15	.	TRBV4-1
CASSQNKLEMNTEAFF	TGCGCCAGCAGCCAGAACAAGTTGGAGATGAACACTGAAGCTTTCTTT	.	TRBJ1-1	16	.	TRBV4-1
CASSYDSINQPQHF	TGTGCCAGCAGTTATGATAGTATCAATCAGCCCCAGCATTTT	.	TRBJ1-5	14	.	TRBV6-5
CASSSWGGSYNEQFF	TGTGCCAGCAGCTCATGGGGGGGCAGTTACAATGAGCAGTTCTTC	once	TRBJ2-1	15	.	TRBV7-2